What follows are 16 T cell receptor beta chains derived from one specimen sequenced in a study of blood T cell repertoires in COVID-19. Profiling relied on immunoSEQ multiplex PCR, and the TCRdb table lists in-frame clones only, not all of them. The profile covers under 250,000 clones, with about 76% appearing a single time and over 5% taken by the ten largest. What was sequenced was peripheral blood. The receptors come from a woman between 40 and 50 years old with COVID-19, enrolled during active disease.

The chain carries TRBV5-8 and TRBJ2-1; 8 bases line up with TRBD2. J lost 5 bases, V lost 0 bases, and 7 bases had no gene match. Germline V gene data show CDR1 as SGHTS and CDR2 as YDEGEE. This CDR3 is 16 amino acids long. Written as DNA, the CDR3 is TGTGCCAGCAGCTTGGGCGTAGCGGGGACCGACAATGAGCAGTTCTTC. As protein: CASSLGVAGTDNEQFF. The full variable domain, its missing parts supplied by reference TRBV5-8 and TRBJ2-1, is EAGVTQSPTHLIKTRGQQATLRCSPISGHTSVYWYQQALGLGLQFLLWYDEGEERNRGNFPPRFSGRQFPNYSSELNVNALELEDSALYLCASSLGVAGTDNEQFFGPGTRLTVL.

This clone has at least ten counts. The CDR3 reads CASSFYQRGQYF. DNA of the CDR3: TGTGCCAGCAGCTTTTACCAGCGGGGTCAGTACTTC. V usage is TRBV7-2 and J usage is TRBJ2-5, with 7 bases that match TRBD2. The CDR3 is 12 residues long. V lost 3 bases and J lost 11; bases outside the gene matches: 6. Germline V gene sequence: CDR1 SGHTA, CDR2 FQGNSA.

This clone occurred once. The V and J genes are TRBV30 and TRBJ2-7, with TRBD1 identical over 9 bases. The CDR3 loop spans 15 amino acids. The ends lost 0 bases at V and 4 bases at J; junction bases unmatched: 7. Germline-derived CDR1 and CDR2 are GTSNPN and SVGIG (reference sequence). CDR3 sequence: CAWSVGTGWLYEQYF. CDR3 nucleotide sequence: TGTGCCTGGAGTGTGGGGACAGGGTGGCTATACGAGCAGTACTTC.

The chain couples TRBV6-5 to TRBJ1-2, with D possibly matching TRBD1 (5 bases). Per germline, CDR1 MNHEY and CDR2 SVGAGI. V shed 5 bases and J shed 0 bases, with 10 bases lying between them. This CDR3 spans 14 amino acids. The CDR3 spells CASSQGLSNYGYTF. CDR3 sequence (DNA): TGTGCCAGCAGTCAGGGACTCTCTAACTATGGCTACACCTTC.

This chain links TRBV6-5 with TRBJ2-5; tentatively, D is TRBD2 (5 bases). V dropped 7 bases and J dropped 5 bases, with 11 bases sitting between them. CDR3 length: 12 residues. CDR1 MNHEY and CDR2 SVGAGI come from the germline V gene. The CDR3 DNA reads TGTGCCAGCACCTCCGGGGTCGAGACCCAGTACTTC. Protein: CASTSGVETQYF.

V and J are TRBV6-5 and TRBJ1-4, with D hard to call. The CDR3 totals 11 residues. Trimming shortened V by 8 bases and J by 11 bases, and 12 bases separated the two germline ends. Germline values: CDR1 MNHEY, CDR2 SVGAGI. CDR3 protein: CASLSFVKLFF. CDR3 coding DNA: TGTGCCAGCCTGAGCTTTGTGAAACTGTTTTTT.

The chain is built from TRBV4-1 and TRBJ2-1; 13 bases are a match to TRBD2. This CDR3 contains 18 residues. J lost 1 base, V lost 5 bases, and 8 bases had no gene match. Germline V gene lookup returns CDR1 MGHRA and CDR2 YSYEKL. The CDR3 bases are TGCGCCAGCAGCTGGACTAGCGGGAGTTATAGTTCCTACAATGAGCAGTTCTTC. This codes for CASSWTSGSYSSYNEQFF.

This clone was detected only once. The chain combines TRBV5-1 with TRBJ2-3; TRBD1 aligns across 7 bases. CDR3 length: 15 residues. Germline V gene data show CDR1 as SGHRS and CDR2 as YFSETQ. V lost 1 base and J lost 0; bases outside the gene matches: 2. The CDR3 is CASSLWDRSTDTQYF. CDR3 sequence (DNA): TGCGCCAGCAGCTTGTGGGACAGAAGCACAGATACGCAGTATTTT.

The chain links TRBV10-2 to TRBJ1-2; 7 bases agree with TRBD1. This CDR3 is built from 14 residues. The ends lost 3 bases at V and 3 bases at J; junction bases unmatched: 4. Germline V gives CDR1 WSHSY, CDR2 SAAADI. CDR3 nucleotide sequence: TGCGCCAGCAGTGATCCCACAGGGGACTATGGCTACACCTTC. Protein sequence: CASSDPTGDYGYTF.

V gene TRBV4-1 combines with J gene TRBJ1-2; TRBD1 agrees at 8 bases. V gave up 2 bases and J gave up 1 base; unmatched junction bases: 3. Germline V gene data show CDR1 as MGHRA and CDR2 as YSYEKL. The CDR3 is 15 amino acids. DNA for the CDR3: TGCGCCAGCAGCCAACGGACAGGGTATAACTATGGCTACACCTTC. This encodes CASSQRTGYNYGYTF.

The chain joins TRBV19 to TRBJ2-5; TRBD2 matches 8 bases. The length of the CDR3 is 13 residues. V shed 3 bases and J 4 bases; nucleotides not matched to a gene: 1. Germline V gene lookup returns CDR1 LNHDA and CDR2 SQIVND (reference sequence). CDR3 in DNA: TGTGCCAGTAGTATCGGGGGGGTAGAGACCCAGTACTTC. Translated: CASSIGGVETQYF.

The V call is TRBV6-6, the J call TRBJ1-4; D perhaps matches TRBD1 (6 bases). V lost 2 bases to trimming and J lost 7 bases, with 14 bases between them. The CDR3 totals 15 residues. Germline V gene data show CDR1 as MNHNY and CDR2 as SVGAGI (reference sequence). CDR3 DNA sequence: TGTGCCAGCAGTTACCCGGACAGAGGGGGTGAAAAACTGTTTTTT. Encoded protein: CASSYPDRGGEKLFF.

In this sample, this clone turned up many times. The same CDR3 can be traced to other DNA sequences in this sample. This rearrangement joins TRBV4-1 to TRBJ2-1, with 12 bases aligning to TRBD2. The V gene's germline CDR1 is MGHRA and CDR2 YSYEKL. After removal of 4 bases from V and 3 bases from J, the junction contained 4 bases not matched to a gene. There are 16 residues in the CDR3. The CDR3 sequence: CASSRETSGGYNEQFF. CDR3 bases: TGCGCCAGCAGCCGAGAGACTAGCGGGGGCTACAATGAGCAGTTCTTC.

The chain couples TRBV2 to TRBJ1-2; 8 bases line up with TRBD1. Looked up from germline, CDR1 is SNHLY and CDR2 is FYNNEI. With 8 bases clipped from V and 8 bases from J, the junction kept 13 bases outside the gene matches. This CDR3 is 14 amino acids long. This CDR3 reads CASPSRRDRTGYTF. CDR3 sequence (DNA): TGTGCCAGCCCCTCTCGTCGGGACAGGACGGGCTACACCTTC.

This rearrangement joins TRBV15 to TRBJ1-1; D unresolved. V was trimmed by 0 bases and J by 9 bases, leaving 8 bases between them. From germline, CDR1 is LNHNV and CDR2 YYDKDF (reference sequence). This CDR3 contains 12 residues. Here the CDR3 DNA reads TGTGCCACCAGCAGAGATGGAGGGCAAGCTTTCTTT. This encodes CATSRDGGQAFF. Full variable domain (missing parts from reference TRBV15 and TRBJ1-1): DAMVIQNPRYQVTQFGKPVTLSCSQTLNHNVMYWYQQKSSQAPKLLFHYYDKDFNNEADTPDNFQSRRPNTSFCFLDIRSPGLGDTAMYLCATSRDGGQAFFGQGTRLTVV.

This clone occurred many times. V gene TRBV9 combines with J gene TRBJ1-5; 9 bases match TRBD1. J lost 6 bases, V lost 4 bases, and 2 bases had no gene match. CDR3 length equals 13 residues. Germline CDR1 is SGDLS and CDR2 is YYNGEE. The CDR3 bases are TGTGCCAGCAGCTCACAGGGGGCTCAGCCCCAGCATTTT. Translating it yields CASSSQGAQPQHF.